Presented here are 20 T cell receptor beta chains from one specimen sequenced in a study of control samples from healthy donors and cancer patients. Repertoires were generated with immunoSEQ multiplex PCR, while TCRdb's copy carries only in-frame clones and drops some. The profile shows about 69,000 clones, approximately 80% of them singletons. The sequenced material came from PBMCs. These TCRs come from a woman aged 45-59 years with lung cancer.

The chain employs TRBV5-1 and TRBJ2-2; 12 bases fit TRBD2. This CDR3 has 19 residues. Germline CDR1 SGHRS, CDR2 YFSETQ. V lost 4 bases, J lost 0 bases, and 10 bases stayed unmatched. CDR3 sequence: CASSARRLAGASNTGELFF. The DNA for the CDR3 is TGCGCCAGCAGCGCCCGCAGACTAGCGGGGGCATCGAACACCGGGGAGCTGTTTTTT.

The chain carries TRBV7-9 and TRBJ2-5, with 10 nucleotides matching TRBD2. Germline-derived CDR1 and CDR2 are SEHNR and FQNEAQ (reference sequence). This CDR3 has 19 amino acids. J lost 1 base, V lost 4 bases, and 15 bases had no gene match. The CDR3, as DNA: TGTGCCAGCAGCTCCCGAGGCAGCGGGGGGGCCGTCCCCCAAGAGACCCAGTACTTC. It yields the protein CASSSRGSGGAVPQETQYF. The whole variable domain, remainder taken from reference TRBV7-9 and TRBJ2-5, is DTGVSQNPRHKITKRGQNVTFRCDPISEHNRLYWYRQTLGQGPEFLTYFQNEAQLEKSRLLSDRFSAERPKGSFSTLEIQRTEQGDSAMYLCASSSRGSGGAVPQETQYFGPGTRLLVL.

The CDR3 region is CASSPGVGGETQYF. The CDR3, as DNA: TGTGCCAGCAGTCCAGGGGTAGGTGGAGAGACCCAGTACTTC. This chain connects TRBV6-5 to TRBJ2-5, with D maybe TRBD1 (6 bases). The CDR3 contains 14 residues. V was clipped by 5 bases and J by 4 bases, with 14 bases between them. The germline gives CDR1 MNHEY, CDR2 SVGAGI.

This chain connects TRBV5-1 to TRBJ1-5; TRBD1 matches at 8 bases. J was trimmed by 6 bases and V by 4 bases; bases with no gene match: 3. Looked up from germline, CDR1 is SGHRS and CDR2 is YFSETQ. CDR3 size: 13 residues. The DNA of the CDR3 is TGCGCCAGCAGCCTCGACAGGGGTCAGCCCCAGCATTTT. It codes for CASSLDRGQPQHF.

V is TRBV2 and J is TRBJ1-6; TRBD1 aligns across 7 bases. The germline CDR1 and CDR2 sequences are SNHLY and FYNNEI. Trimming cost V 8 bases and J 8 bases; bases outside gene matches: 12. The CDR3 runs to 15 residues. In DNA, the CDR3 is TGTGCCAGCGGAACTGCGACAGGGTGGCATTCACCCCTCCACTTT. Its translation is CASGTATGWHSPLHF.

The V gene is TRBV6-6, the J gene TRBJ2-5; TRBD2 aligns across 13 bases. The germline gives CDR1 MNHNY, CDR2 SVGAGI (reference sequence). The CDR3 loop spans 16 amino acids. V gave up 7 bases and J gave up 2 bases; unmatched junction bases: 7. DNA for the CDR3: TGTGCCAGCACCCCGACTAGCGGGGGGCCACAAGAGACCCAGTACTTC. This codes for CASTPTSGGPQETQYF.

The rearrangement uses TRBV19 and TRBJ1-5, with 7 positions matching TRBD1. The trim removed 4 bases at V and 3 bases at J, leaving 6 bases unmatched. The germline gives CDR1 LNHDA, CDR2 SQIVND (reference sequence). CDR3 length: 15 amino acids. The CDR3 nucleotides read TGTGCCAGTAGTAAAAGACAGGGCCTCAATCAGCCCCAGCATTTT. Protein sequence: CASSKRQGLNQPQHF.

CDR3 sequence reads: CASSQKGTDWANTEAFF. CDR3 coding DNA: TGTGCCAGCAGCCAAAAGGGGACAGATTGGGCGAACACTGAAGCTTTCTTT. The rearrangement uses TRBV14 and TRBJ1-1; 7 bases are shared with TRBD1. Germline V gene lookup returns CDR1 SGHDN and CDR2 FVKESK. The CDR3 covers 17 residues. The junction had 10 bases not matched to a gene; V was cut back by 2 bases and J by 1 base.

This chain connects TRBV7-2 to TRBJ2-3, with D perhaps matching TRBD2 (6 bases). V lost 3 bases to trimming and J lost 2 bases, with 15 bases between them. The CDR3 is 16 residues long. The V gene's germline CDR1 is SGHTA and CDR2 FQGNSA. CDR3 nucleotides: TGTGCCAGCAGCTTGGCAGGTGGAGGGCCCACAGATACGCAGTATTTT. It is translated as CASSLAGGGPTDTQYF.

The V call is TRBV5-1, the J call TRBJ2-1, with 9 bases matching TRBD1. The CDR3 length is 15 residues. Germline V CDR1 and CDR2: SGHRS, YFSETQ. With 1 base clipped from V and 4 bases from J, the junction kept 3 bases outside the gene matches. CDR3 in amino acids: CASSLMGQGYNEQFF. The CDR3 coding sequence is TGCGCCAGCAGCTTGATGGGACAGGGATACAATGAGCAGTTCTTC.

The chain combines TRBV11-2 with TRBJ2-3; TRBD2 matches 8 bases. In germline, CDR1 is SGHAT, CDR2 FQNNGV. V was clipped by 4 bases and J by 2 bases; unmatched bases: 14. The length of the CDR3 is 18 residues. The CDR3 region has the DNA TGTGCCAGCAGCTCATACCCTAGCGGGTCGTCCCTCACAGATACGCAGTATTTT. It translates to CASSSYPSGSSLTDTQYF.

In regard to this clone: This CDR3 is also generated by other DNA sequences in the sample. The chain recombines TRBV21-1 with TRBJ2-7; TRBD1, the D gene given by the table, was not confirmed from the DNA. TRBV21-1 is a pseudogene locus. This CDR3 contains 14 residues. The CDR3 nucleotides read TGTGCCAGCAGCCGACAGGCGGATCCCTACGAGCAGTACTTC. Translating gives CASSRQADPYEQYF.

This clone showed up just a few times. CDR3: CASSPWGNEQFF. The CDR3 bases are TGCGCCAGCAGCCCCTGGGGCAATGAGCAGTTCTTC. The chain joins TRBV10-2 to TRBJ2-1; no clear D gene. The germline V and J ends were trimmed by 6 bases and 6 bases, with 9 bases remaining between them. Germline CDR1 is WSHSY and CDR2 is SAAADI. The CDR3 has 12 amino acids.

This clone has a handful of counts. The chain couples TRBV5-1 to TRBJ1-1, with TRBD1 as a possible D gene (6 bases). Germline loops: CDR1 SGHRS, CDR2 YFSETQ. CDR3 length equals 14 residues. Between the trimmed V and J ends, which lost 2 bases and 5 bases, there was a span of 13 bases. This CDR3 is CASSLTGLGTEAFF. The CDR3 region has the DNA TGCGCCAGCAGCTTAACAGGGTTGGGGACTGAAGCTTTCTTT. The full variable domain, with the rest looked up from reference TRBV5-1 and TRBJ1-1, is KAGVTQTPRYLIKTRGQQVTLSCSPISGHRSVSWYQQTPGQGLQFLFEYFSETQRNKGNFPGRFSGRQFSNSRSEMNVSTLELGDSALYLCASSLTGLGTEAFFGQGTRLTVV.

The chain uses TRBV2 and TRBJ2-1; 8 bases align to TRBD2. The CDR3 is made up of 15 amino acids. Germline trimming cut 6 bases from V and 9 bases from J; bases unmatched to any gene: 13. Germline CDR1 reads SNHLY; CDR2 reads FYNNEI. CDR3: CASSAEGGLVFEQFF. The CDR3 nucleotides read TGTGCCAGCAGCGCAGAGGGGGGACTAGTATTTGAGCAGTTCTTC.

The chain links TRBV4-3 to TRBJ2-5; TRBD2 agrees at 13 bases. This CDR3 is 16 amino acids long. In germline, CDR1 is LGHNA, CDR2 YSLEER. The ends lost 5 bases at V and 2 bases at J; junction bases unmatched: 5. The CDR3 spells CASSVLLAGGQETQYF. In DNA form, the CDR3 reads TGCGCCAGCAGCGTCCTACTAGCGGGGGGGCAAGAGACCCAGTACTTC.

The rearrangement uses TRBV4-1 and TRBJ1-1; D is uncertain. This CDR3 contains 14 residues. Trimming shortened V by 1 base and J by 2 bases, and 8 bases separated the two germline ends. In germline, CDR1 is MGHRA, CDR2 YSYEKL. CDR3 amino acids: CASSQVLGNTEAFF. CDR3 bases: TGCGCCAGCAGCCAAGTCTTGGGAAACACTGAAGCTTTCTTT.

The chain combines TRBV7-8 with TRBJ2-2; D gene unclear. Trimming left V 5 bases short and J 1 base short, with 11 bases between. Germline V lookup: CDR1 SGHVS, CDR2 FQNEAQ. The CDR3 covers 15 residues. The CDR3: CASSLSRRNTGELFF. In nucleotides, the CDR3 is TGTGCCAGCAGCCTGAGCAGGAGGAACACCGGGGAGCTGTTTTTT.

This sequence joins TRBV4-3 and TRBJ1-1, with D possibly being TRBD1 (5 bases). This CDR3 spans 14 amino acids. Germline lookup yields CDR1 LGHNA and CDR2 YSLEER. V lost 2 bases and J lost 6, with 13 bases in between. CDR3: CASSQQPGTAEAFF. The CDR3 region has the DNA TGCGCCAGCAGCCAACAACCAGGGACTGCTGAAGCTTTCTTT.

The chain is built from TRBV19 and TRBJ2-4; either TRBD1 or TRBD2 may fit D (5 bases each). CDR1 is LNHDA and CDR2 is SQIVND in the germline V gene (reference sequence). The V gene lost 6 bases and the J gene lost 2 bases, with 8 bases spanning the gap. The CDR3 sequence is 13 residues long. The CDR3 bases are TGTGCCAGTAGGGGGACGTCCAAAAACATTCAGTACTTC. Translated, it gives CASRGTSKNIQYF.